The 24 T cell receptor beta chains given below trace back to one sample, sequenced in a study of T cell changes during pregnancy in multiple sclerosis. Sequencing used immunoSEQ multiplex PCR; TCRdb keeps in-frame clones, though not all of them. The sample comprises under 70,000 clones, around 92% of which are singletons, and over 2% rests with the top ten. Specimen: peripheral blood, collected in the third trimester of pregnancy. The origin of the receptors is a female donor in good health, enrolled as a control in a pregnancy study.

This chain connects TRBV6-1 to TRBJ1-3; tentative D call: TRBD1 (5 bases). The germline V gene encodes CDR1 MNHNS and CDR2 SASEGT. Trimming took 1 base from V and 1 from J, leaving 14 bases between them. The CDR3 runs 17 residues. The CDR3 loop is CASSEVIGGGSGNTIYF. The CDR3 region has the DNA TGTGCCAGCAGTGAAGTGATCGGGGGGGGATCTGGAAACACCATATATTTT.

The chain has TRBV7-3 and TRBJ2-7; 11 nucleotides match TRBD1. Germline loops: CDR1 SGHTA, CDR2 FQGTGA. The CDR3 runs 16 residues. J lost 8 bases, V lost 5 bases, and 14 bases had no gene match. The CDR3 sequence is CASSPNRGTGGSQQYF. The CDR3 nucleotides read TGTGCCAGCAGCCCAAACAGAGGGACAGGGGGATCGCAGCAGTACTTC.

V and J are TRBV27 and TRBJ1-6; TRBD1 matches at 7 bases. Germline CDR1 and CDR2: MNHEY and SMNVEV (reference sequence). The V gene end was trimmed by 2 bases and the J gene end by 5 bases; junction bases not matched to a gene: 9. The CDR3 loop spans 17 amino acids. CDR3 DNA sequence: TGTGCCAGCAGTTTAAGGAACAGGGGAATCAATAATTCACCCCTCCACTTT. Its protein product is CASSLRNRGINNSPLHF.

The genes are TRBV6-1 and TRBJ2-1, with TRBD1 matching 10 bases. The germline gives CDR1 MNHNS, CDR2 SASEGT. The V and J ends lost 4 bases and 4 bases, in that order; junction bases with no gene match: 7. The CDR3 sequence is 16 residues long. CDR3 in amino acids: CASSARDRGFYNEQFF. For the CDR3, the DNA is TGTGCCAGCAGTGCCCGGGACAGGGGCTTTTACAATGAGCAGTTCTTC.

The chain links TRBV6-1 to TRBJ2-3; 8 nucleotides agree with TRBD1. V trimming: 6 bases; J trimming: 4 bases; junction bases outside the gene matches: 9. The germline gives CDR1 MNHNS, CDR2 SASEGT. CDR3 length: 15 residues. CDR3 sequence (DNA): TGTGCCAGCAGATGGGGGACAGGTGCCCCAGATACGCAGTATTTT. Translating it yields CASRWGTGAPDTQYF.

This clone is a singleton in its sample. In DNA, the CDR3 is TGCGCCAGCAGCTTGGGTTGGGGGGGACCGAGCTCCTACAATGAGCAGTTCTTC. Its translation: CASSLGWGGPSSYNEQFF. This rearrangement joins TRBV5-1 to TRBJ2-1, with 7 nucleotides matching TRBD2. The CDR3 is 18 amino acids. Germline V CDR1 and CDR2: SGHRS, YFSETQ. The ends lost 0 bases at V and 0 bases at J; junction bases unmatched: 9.

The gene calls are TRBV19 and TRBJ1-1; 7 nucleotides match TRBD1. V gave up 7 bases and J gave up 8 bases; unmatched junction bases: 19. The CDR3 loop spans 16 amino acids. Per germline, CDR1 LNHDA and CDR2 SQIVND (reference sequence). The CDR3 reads CASTLGSTGTAIEAFF. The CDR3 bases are TGTGCCAGTACCCTTGGTAGTACCGGGACAGCGATCGAAGCTTTCTTT.

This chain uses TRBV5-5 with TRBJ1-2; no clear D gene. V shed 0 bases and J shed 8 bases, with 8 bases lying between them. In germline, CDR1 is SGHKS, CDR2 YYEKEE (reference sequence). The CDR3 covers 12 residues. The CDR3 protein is CASSLGQIGYTF. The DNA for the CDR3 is TGTGCCAGCAGCTTGGGGCAGATCGGCTACACCTTC.

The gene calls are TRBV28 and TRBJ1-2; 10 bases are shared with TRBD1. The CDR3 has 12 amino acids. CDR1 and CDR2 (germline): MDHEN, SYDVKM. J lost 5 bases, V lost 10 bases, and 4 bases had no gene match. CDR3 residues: CAIGTGAYGYTF. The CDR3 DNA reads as TGTGCCATCGGGACAGGGGCGTATGGCTACACCTTC.

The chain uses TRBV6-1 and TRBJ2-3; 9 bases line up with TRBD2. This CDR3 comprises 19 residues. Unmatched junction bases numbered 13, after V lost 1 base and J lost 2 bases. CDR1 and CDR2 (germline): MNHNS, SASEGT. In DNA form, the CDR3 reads TGTGCCAGCAGTGAAGTCGCGGCTCTGCGGGGGGGCAACACAGATACGCAGTATTTT. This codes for CASSEVAALRGGNTDTQYF.

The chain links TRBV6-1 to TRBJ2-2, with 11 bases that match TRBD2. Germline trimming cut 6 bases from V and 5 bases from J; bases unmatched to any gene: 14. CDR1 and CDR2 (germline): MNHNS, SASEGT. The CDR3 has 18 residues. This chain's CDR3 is CASREPLTSGIGTGELFF. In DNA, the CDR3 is TGTGCCAGCAGGGAACCTCTGACTAGCGGGATCGGTACCGGGGAGCTGTTTTTT.

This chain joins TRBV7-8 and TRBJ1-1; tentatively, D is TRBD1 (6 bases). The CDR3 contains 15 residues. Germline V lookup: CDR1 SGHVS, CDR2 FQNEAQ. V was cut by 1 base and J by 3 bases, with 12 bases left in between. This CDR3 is CASSLEQGSYTEAFF. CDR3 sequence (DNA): TGTGCCAGCAGCTTAGAGCAGGGGTCGTACACTGAAGCTTTCTTT.

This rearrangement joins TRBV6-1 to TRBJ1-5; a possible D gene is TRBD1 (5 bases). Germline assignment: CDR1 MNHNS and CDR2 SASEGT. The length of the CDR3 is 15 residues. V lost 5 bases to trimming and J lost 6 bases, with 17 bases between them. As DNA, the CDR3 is TGTGCCAGCAGTCCGGGCAGGGTAACCATTCAGCCCCAGCATTTT. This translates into CASSPGRVTIQPQHF.

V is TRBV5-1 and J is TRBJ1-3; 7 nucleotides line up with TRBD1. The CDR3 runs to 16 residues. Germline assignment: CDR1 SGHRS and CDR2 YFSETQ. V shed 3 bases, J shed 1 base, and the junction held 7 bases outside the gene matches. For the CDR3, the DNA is TGCGCCAGCAGCTCCGAGACAGGGTTATCTGGAAACACCATATATTTT. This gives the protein CASSSETGLSGNTIYF.

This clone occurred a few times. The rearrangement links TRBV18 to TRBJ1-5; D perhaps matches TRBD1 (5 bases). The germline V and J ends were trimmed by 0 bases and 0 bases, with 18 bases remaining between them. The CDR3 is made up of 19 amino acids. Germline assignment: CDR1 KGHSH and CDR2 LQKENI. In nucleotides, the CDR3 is TGTGCCAGCTCACCACCGGGCAGCAGGGCCCCCTATAGCAATCAGCCCCAGCATTTT. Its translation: CASSPPGSRAPYSNQPQHF.

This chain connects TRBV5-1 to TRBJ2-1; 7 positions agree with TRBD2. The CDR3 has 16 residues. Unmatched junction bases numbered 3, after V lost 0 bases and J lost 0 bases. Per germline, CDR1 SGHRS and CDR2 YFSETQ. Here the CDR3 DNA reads TGCGCCAGCAGCTTGGGGGGCGGGAGCTCCTACAATGAGCAGTTCTTC. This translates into CASSLGGGSSYNEQFF.

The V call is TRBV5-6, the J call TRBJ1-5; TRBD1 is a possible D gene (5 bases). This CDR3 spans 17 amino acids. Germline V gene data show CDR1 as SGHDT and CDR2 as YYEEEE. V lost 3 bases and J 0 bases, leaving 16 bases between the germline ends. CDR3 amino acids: CASSSHRGTNSNQPQHF. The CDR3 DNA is TGTGCCAGCAGCTCCCACCGGGGGACCAATAGCAATCAGCCCCAGCATTTT.

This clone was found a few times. This chain's CDR3 is CASSQWDRGKLFF. CDR3 in DNA: TGCGCCAGCAGTCAATGGGACAGGGGGAAACTGTTTTTT. The chain is built from TRBV23-1 and TRBJ1-4; 11 positions agree with TRBD1. TRBV23-1 is marked as an open reading frame, function uncertain. V shed 1 base and J 11 bases; nucleotides not matched to a gene: 0. The CDR3 extends over 13 amino acids.

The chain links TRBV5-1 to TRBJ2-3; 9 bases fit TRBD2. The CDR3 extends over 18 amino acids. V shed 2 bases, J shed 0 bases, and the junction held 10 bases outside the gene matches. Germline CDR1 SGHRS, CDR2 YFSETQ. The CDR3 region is CASSFGAGGRESTDTQYF. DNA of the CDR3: TGCGCCAGCAGCTTTGGGGCGGGAGGGCGTGAGAGCACAGATACGCAGTATTTT. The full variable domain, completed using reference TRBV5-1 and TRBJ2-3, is KAGVTQTPRYLIKTRGQQVTLSCSPISGHRSVSWYQQTPGQGLQFLFEYFSETQRNKGNFPGRFSGRQFSNSRSEMNVSTLELGDSALYLCASSFGAGGRESTDTQYFGPGTRLTVL.

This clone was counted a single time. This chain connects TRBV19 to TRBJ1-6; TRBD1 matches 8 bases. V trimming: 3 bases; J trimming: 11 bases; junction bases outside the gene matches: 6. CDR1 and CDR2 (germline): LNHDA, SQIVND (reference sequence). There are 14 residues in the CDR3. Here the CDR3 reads CASSIRDRTTPLHF. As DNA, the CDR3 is TGTGCCAGTAGTATTAGGGACAGGACGACACCCCTCCACTTT.

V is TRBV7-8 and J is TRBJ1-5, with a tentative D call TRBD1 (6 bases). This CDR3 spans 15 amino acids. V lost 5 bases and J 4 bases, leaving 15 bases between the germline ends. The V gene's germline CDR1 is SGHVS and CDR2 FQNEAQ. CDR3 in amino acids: CASSPEQGANQPQHF. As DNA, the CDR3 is TGTGCCAGCAGCCCTGAACAGGGTGCTAATCAGCCCCAGCATTTT. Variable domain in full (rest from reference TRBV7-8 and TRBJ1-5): GAGVSQSPRYKVAKRGQDVALRCDPISGHVSLFWYQQALGQGPEFLTYFQNEAQLDKSGLPSDRFFAERPEGSVSTLKIQRTQQEDSAVYLCASSPEQGANQPQHFGDGTRLSIL.

CDR3 nucleotide sequence: TGTGCCAGCAGTTTAATTGGGACTAGCGGGAGTGATGAGCAGTTCTTC. Its translation: CASSLIGTSGSDEQFF. J is TRBJ2-1 and V is TRBV27, with 14 bases aligning to TRBD2. CDR1 MNHEY and CDR2 SMNVEV come from the germline V gene (reference sequence). Trimming took 2 bases from V and 8 from J; bases not matched to a gene: 5. This CDR3 has 16 amino acids.

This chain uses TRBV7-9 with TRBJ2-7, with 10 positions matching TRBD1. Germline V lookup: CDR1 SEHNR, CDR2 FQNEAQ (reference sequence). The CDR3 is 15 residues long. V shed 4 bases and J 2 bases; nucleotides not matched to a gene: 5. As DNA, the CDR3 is TGTGCCAGCAGCTACCCTGGGACAGGGGCCTACGAGCAGTACTTC. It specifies CASSYPGTGAYEQYF.

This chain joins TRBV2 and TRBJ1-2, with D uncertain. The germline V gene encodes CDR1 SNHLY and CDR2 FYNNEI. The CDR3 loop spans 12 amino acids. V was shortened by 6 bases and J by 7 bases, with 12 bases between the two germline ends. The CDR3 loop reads CASREDRFGYTF. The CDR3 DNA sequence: TGTGCCAGCAGGGAGGACCGATTTGGCTACACCTTC.